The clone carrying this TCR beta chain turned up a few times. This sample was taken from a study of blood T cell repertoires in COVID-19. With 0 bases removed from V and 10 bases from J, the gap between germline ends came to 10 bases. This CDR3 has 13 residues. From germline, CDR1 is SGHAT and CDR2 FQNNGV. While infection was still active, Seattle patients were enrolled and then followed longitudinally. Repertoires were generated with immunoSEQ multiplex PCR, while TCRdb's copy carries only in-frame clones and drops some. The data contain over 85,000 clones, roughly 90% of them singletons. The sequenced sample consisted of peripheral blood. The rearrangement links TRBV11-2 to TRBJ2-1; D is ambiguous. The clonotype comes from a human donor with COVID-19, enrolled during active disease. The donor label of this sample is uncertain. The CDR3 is CASSLDLRAEQFF. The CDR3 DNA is TGTGCCAGCAGCTTAGATCTAAGAGCGGAGCAGTTCTTC.